One and the same sample provided the 18 T cell receptor beta chains below, sequenced in a study of blood T cell repertoires in COVID-19. The repertoire was sequenced with immunoSEQ multiplex PCR; TCRdb's copy has only in-frame clones and lacks some. This table holds 150,000 or so clones, around 82% found once. Sequenced: peripheral blood. Receptors were obtained from a man aged 60-69 years with COVID-19, enrolled during active disease.

The chain joins TRBV7-9 to TRBJ1-2, with 7 bases matching TRBD1. This CDR3 has 15 residues. The germline CDR1 and CDR2 sequences are SEHNR and FQNEAQ (reference sequence). V was pared by 4 bases and J by 6 bases, with 11 bases of the junction left unmatched. The CDR3, as DNA: TGTGCCAGCAGCTCAAATACCGGGACAGCCCATGGCTACACCTTC. Amino acid sequence: CASSSNTGTAHGYTF.

This chain uses TRBV6-5 with TRBJ1-1, with a tentative D call TRBD1 (5 bases). Germline V gives CDR1 MNHEY, CDR2 SVGAGI. The CDR3 is 11 amino acids. V was shortened by 6 bases and J by 11 bases, with 13 bases between the two germline ends. DNA of the CDR3: TGTGCCAGCAGCCTCCGGGACTATGCTTTCTTT. Residues: CASSLRDYAFF.

The rearrangement uses TRBV10-3 and TRBJ2-7, with D tentatively TRBD2 (5 bases). Germline V gene sequence: CDR1 ENHRY, CDR2 SYGVKD. Trimming left V 0 bases short and J 2 bases short, with 11 bases between. The CDR3 runs to 15 residues. CDR3 nucleotide sequence: TGTGCCATCAGTGAGTCAGGGTCCGGGGCCTACGAGCAGTACTTC. Protein: CAISESGSGAYEQYF.

CDR3 protein: CASSLGGGQSTDTQYF. CDR3 bases: TGCGCCAGCAGCTTGGGAGGGGGACAGAGCACAGATACGCAGTATTTT. The rearrangement links TRBV5-1 to TRBJ2-3; 7 bases line up with TRBD1. The trim removed 0 bases at V and 0 bases at J, leaving 4 bases unmatched. CDR3 length equals 16 residues. Germline V gene data show CDR1 as SGHRS and CDR2 as YFSETQ.

The chain has TRBV29-1 and TRBJ2-7; TRBD1 might be the D (5 bases). This CDR3 has 11 amino acids. V was cut by 0 bases and J by 6 bases, with 6 bases left in between. Germline V gives CDR1 SQVTM, CDR2 ANQGSEA. CDR3 in amino acids: CSVEDTGEQYF. CDR3 in DNA: TGCAGCGTTGAAGATACAGGCGAGCAGTACTTC.

J is TRBJ1-3 and V is TRBV5-1; no reliable D call. CDR1 is SGHRS and CDR2 is YFSETQ in the germline V gene. V was clipped by 0 bases and J by 6 bases, with 10 bases between them. The CDR3 runs 14 residues. CDR3 bases: TGCGCCAGCAGCTTGGGGCCCTCCGAAAACACCATATATTTT. It yields the protein CASSLGPSENTIYF.

This chain connects TRBV11-1 to TRBJ1-1, with D possibly matching TRBD1 (5 bases). Trimming took off 7 bases at V and 0 bases at J, with 15 bases between the two ends. The CDR3 is 15 residues long. Germline CDR1 is SGHAT and CDR2 is FQDESV (reference sequence). CDR3 residues: CASTLLTAMNTEAFF. CDR3 in DNA: TGTGCCAGCACCCTATTGACAGCCATGAACACTGAAGCTTTCTTT.

This sequence joins TRBV15 and TRBJ1-5; D call uncertain. V was clipped by 5 bases and J by 11 bases, with 13 bases between them. This CDR3 is built from 12 residues. Germline V gene lookup returns CDR1 LNHNV and CDR2 YYDKDF (reference sequence). Here the CDR3 DNA reads TGTGCCACCAGCCAGGACTTCGGGGCCCAGCATTTT. It translates to CATSQDFGAQHF.

The chain employs TRBV4-1 and TRBJ1-2, with 9 bases that match TRBD1. Germline V gives CDR1 MGHRA, CDR2 YSYEKL. This CDR3 is built from 17 residues. The junction had 11 bases not matched to a gene; V was cut back by 3 bases and J by 3 bases. CDR3: CASSHVDDRGIHYGYTF. The CDR3 DNA reads as TGCGCCAGCAGCCACGTCGACGACAGGGGGATTCACTATGGCTACACCTTC.

The chain links TRBV13 to TRBJ1-4; 9 bases line up with TRBD1. Looked up from germline, CDR1 is PRHDT and CDR2 is FYEKMQ (reference sequence). The CDR3 extends over 14 amino acids. The ends lost 5 bases at V and 5 bases at J; junction bases unmatched: 3. DNA for the CDR3: TGTGCCAGCAGCCGGACAGGGGTAAATGAAAAACTGTTTTTT. As protein: CASSRTGVNEKLFF.

This clone showed up just once. V usage is TRBV7-2 and J usage is TRBJ1-1, with D perhaps matching TRBD1 (5 bases). This CDR3 contains 14 residues. V shed 5 bases and J shed 1 base, with 11 bases lying between them. Per germline, CDR1 SGHTA and CDR2 FQGNSA. CDR3 protein: CASSALTANTEAFF. CDR3 bases: TGTGCCAGCAGCGCCTTGACAGCGAACACTGAAGCTTTCTTT. Supplemented by reference TRBV7-2 and TRBJ1-1, the full variable domain reads GAGVSQSPSNKVTEKGKDVELRCDPISGHTALYWYRQSLGQGLEFLIYFQGNSAPDKSGLPSDRFSAERTGGSVSTLTIQRTQQEDSAVYLCASSALTANTEAFFGQGTRLTVV.

V and J are TRBV7-2 and TRBJ1-2; D is unclear. The V gene's germline CDR1 is SGHTA and CDR2 FQGNSA. CDR3 length equals 15 residues. V dropped 5 bases and J dropped 0 bases, with 13 bases sitting between them. CDR3 bases: TGTGCCAGCAGCGTCAACAGCAACACTAACTATGGCTACACCTTC. Amino acids: CASSVNSNTNYGYTF.

The DNA for the CDR3 is TGTGCCAGTAGTCAGGGGGCAGGGGGAGGCCAGCCCCAGCATTTT. Protein: CASSQGAGGGQPQHF. V and J are TRBV19 and TRBJ1-5; 8 bases map to TRBD1. The CDR3 length is 15 residues. CDR1 and CDR2 from the germline V gene are LNHDA and SQIVND (reference sequence). With 5 bases clipped from V and 7 bases from J, the junction kept 10 bases outside the gene matches.

The J gene is TRBJ1-2, the V gene TRBV4-3, with D possibly TRBD1 on 6 matching bases. V was cut by 5 bases and J by 7 bases, with 17 bases left in between. Per the germline V gene, CDR1 is LGHNA and CDR2 is YSLEER. This CDR3 comprises 14 residues. The CDR3 protein is CASSTRDNRFGYTF. The CDR3 DNA reads TGCGCCAGCAGCACCCGGGACAACCGATTTGGCTACACCTTC.

This chain links TRBV11-1 with TRBJ1-4, with TRBD1 matching 7 bases. Unmatched junction bases numbered 3, after V lost 3 bases and J lost 8 bases. Germline assignment: CDR1 SGHAT and CDR2 FQDESV (reference sequence). The CDR3 totals 13 residues. CDR3 residues: CASSLGQTEKLFF. In DNA form, the CDR3 reads TGTGCCAGCAGCTTGGGACAGACCGAAAAACTGTTTTTT.

The chain joins TRBV9 to TRBJ2-7, with D tentatively TRBD2 (6 bases). V was shortened by 0 bases and J by 0 bases, with 13 bases between the two germline ends. The CDR3 has 16 residues. Germline CDR1 reads SGDLS; CDR2 reads YYNGEE. CDR3 loop: CASSVGDSGGSYEQYF. As DNA, the CDR3 is TGTGCCAGCAGCGTAGGGGATAGCGGAGGCTCCTACGAGCAGTACTTC.

This clone was counted between two and nine times. CDR3 protein: CAISELPGEGYTF. The CDR3 nucleotides are TGTGCCATCAGTGAGTTGCCAGGGGAAGGCTACACCTTC. This chain links TRBV10-3 with TRBJ1-2, with D perhaps matching TRBD1 (6 bases). The length of the CDR3 is 13 residues. The germline V gene has CDR1 ENHRY and CDR2 SYGVKD. V lost 1 base and J lost 8, with 11 bases in between.

This rearrangement joins TRBV14 to TRBJ1-2; 7 nucleotides line up with TRBD1. With V trimmed by 4 bases and J by 0 bases, 2 bases remained unmatched. CDR3 size: 14 residues. The germline V gene has CDR1 SGHDN and CDR2 FVKESK. CDR3 in DNA: TGTGCCAGCAGCCCCGGGACAGCTAACTATGGCTACACCTTC. Its protein is CASSPGTANYGYTF.